The sequence of this T cell receptor (beta chain) was determined in a study of CD8 T cells in Susac syndrome. Only one count was recorded for this clonotype. A quantity of roughly 0.5 to 1 ug RNA underwent reverse transcription using random hexamers. TCRdb reanalysed the immunoSEQ multiplex PCR reads using MiXCR and keeps one entry per CDR3 protein. The sample yields approximately 190,000 distinct CDR3 sequences, approximately 95% seen once. The CDR3 length is 12 residues. Germline V lookup: CDR1 GTSNPN, CDR2 SVGIG (reference sequence). With V trimmed by 4 bases and J by 8 bases, 5 bases remained unmatched.

This chain uses TRBV30 with TRBJ1-2; the match to TRBD1 covers 9 bases. Sequencing was done on a sample of CD8+ T cells from PBMCs. The receptor's source is a human donor with Susac syndrome. The CDR3 protein is CAWTWTGEGYTF. DNA for the CDR3: TGTGCCTGGACTTGGACAGGGGAAGGCTACACCTTC.